Detailed here is one T cell receptor beta chain. Its target is not known. The sample carries other DNA sequences with the same CDR3. This sample stems from a study of beta chain features in type 1 diabetes. Study observations and caveats: Patients with Type 1 diabetes showed moderately but significantly shorter TCRB CDR3s in all four CD4+ subsets.

V lost 4 bases, J lost 4 bases, and 9 bases stayed unmatched. The CDR3 covers 15 residues. The germline V gene encodes CDR1 SGHRS and CDR2 YFSETQ. Expressed TCRB transcripts were sequenced, since all the RNA that had been isolated was reverse transcribed. Method: immunoSEQ multiplex PCR; TCRdb's copy keeps in-frame clones and lacks some. There are approximately 280,000 clones in the sample; around 16% occur only once, and roughly 0.015% lies in the top ten. What was sequenced was naive CD4+ T cells from blood. This chain uses TRBV5-1 with TRBJ2-3; 7 bases agree with TRBD1. This TCR came from a man in his late teens or twenties with type 1 diabetes. Written as DNA, the CDR3 is TGCGCCAGCAGCCTCGGCCAGGGGGTCTCAGATACGCAGTATTTT. It encodes CASSLGQGVSDTQYF.